This TCR beta chain was retrieved from a study of blood T cell repertoires in COVID-19. Sequenced by immunoSEQ multiplex PCR; TCRdb stores in-frame clones only, minus some. The sample shows under 500,000 clones, around nine tenths of them seen only once. CDR1 is MDHEN and CDR2 is SYDVKM in the germline V gene. The CDR3 contains 14 residues. V dropped 6 bases and J dropped 5 bases, with 16 bases sitting between them. This clonotype was sampled from a woman younger than 30 with acute COVID-19. This sequence joins TRBV28 and TRBJ2-5, with a weak D call TRBD2 (6 bases). The source material was PBMCs or T cells enriched from blood (not recorded which). This CDR3 is CASSSRRGRETQYF. The CDR3 DNA reads as TGTGCCAGCAGCTCCCGGCGGGGTAGGGAGACCCAGTACTTC.